Below, 12 T cell receptor beta chains from the same sample are listed, as sequenced in a study of breast tumors, draining lymph nodes, adjacent tissues. The lymph nodes were axillary draining lymph nodes from breast cancer patients. TCRdb reprocessed the multiplex PCR reads via MiXCR and lists one record per CDR3 protein. This table has 250,000 or so distinct CDR3 sequences, more than 30% appearing once. Sequencing was carried out using axillary lymph node tissue. The receptor set was obtained from a female donor with breast cancer. Some clones in this sample may be carry-over from other donors' samples.

There are a few counts of this clonotype. The CDR3 DNA reads as TGTGCCAGCAGCCAATGGAGGGGGCGTGTGGATGGCTACACCTTC. As protein: CASSQWRGRVDGYTF. The rearrangement links TRBV3-1 to TRBJ1-2; 7 nucleotides match TRBD1. The CDR3 is 15 amino acids. V lost 2 bases and J lost 6; bases outside the gene matches: 9. CDR1 is LGHDT and CDR2 is YNNKEL in the germline V gene (reference sequence).

There are a few counts of this clonotype. The rearrangement uses TRBV20-1 and TRBJ1-3, with unresolved D. Germline V gene data show CDR1 as DFQATT and CDR2 as SNEGSKA (reference sequence). The germline V and J ends were trimmed by 4 bases and 0 bases, with 10 bases remaining between them. The CDR3 totals 14 residues. The CDR3 DNA is TGCAGTGCTACAGAGGCGGACTCTGGAAACACCATATATTTT. This translates into CSATEADSGNTIYF.

This clonotype was recorded at least ten times. This rearrangement joins TRBV5-8 to TRBJ2-3, with D perhaps TRBD1 (5 bases). The CDR3 is made up of 15 amino acids. The germline V and J ends were trimmed by 0 bases and 0 bases, with 8 bases remaining between them. Germline lookup yields CDR1 SGHTS and CDR2 YDEGEE. In DNA form, the CDR3 reads TGTGCCAGCAGCTTGGGACAGCTTAGCACAGATACGCAGTATTTT. Its protein product is CASSLGQLSTDTQYF. Based on the CDR3 plus reference TRBV5-8 and TRBJ2-3, the full variable domain is EAGVTQSPTHLIKTRGQQATLRCSPISGHTSVYWYQQALGLGLQFLLWYDEGEERNRGNFPPRFSGRQFPNYSSELNVNALELEDSALYLCASSLGQLSTDTQYFGPGTRLTVL.

V gene TRBV13 combines with J gene TRBJ2-1; 8 bases align to TRBD2. The CDR3 extends over 12 amino acids. V dropped 1 base and J dropped 11; count of bases not matched to a gene: 1. The germline gives CDR1 PRHDT, CDR2 FYEKMQ (reference sequence). CDR3 residues: CASSLEREKQFF. CDR3 DNA: TGTGCCAGCAGCTTAGAGCGGGAGAAGCAGTTCTTC.

This clonotype was detected many times. The chain has TRBV6-5 and TRBJ1-3; D is ambiguous. This CDR3 comprises 15 residues. The V gene lost 0 bases and the J gene lost 0 bases, with 6 bases spanning the gap. Germline loops: CDR1 MNHEY, CDR2 SVGAGI. The CDR3 loop is CASSYSGISGNTIYF. CDR3 nucleotide sequence: TGTGCCAGCAGTTACTCGGGGATCTCTGGAAACACCATATATTTT.

About this clonotype: Just one base apart from a much larger clone, this may be a read error. The rearrangement uses TRBV19 and TRBJ2-1; 9 bases agree with TRBD2. Germline values: CDR1 LNHDA, CDR2 SQIVND (reference sequence). CDR3 length: 17 amino acids. The DNA of the CDR3 is TGTGCCAGTAGTATAGTCGATCCCCTAGCGGGGAACAATGAGCAGTCCTTC. Translated, it gives CASSIVDPLAGNNEQSF.

Remarks on this clonotype: The germline gene is not matched at one end of the junction; a read error may be the cause. The chain joins TRBV19 to TRBJ2-2, with 7 nucleotides matching TRBD1. The germline CDR1 and CDR2 sequences are LNHDA and SQIVND (reference sequence). The CDR3 totals 15 residues. CDR3: CATSIRTGDAGELFF. CDR3 in DNA: TGTGCCACTAGTATCAGGACAGGCGACGCCGGGGAACTGTTTTTT.

This clonotype was picked up many times. The chain has TRBV20-1 and TRBJ2-3; D call uncertain. The V and J ends lost 6 bases and 14 bases respectively, with 18 bases between them. CDR3 length: 11 residues. Germline V CDR1 and CDR2: DFQATT, SNEGSKA (reference sequence). CDR3 sequence: CSATSTAGWYF. The CDR3 DNA is TGCAGTGCAACTTCGACGGCAGGTTGGTATTTT.

This clonotype came up a few times. V gene TRBV6-5 combines with J gene TRBJ2-5; TRBD1 aligns across 9 bases. Germline V CDR1 and CDR2: MNHEY, SVGAGI. The V segment lost 2 bases and the J segment 5 bases; nucleotides outside the gene matches: 6. The CDR3 is 15 amino acids. In DNA, the CDR3 is TGTGCCAGCAGTTACGGACAGGGGCTTTGGGAGACCCAGTACTTC. Translating it yields CASSYGQGLWETQYF.

This clonotype came up many times. The chain joins TRBV4-1 to TRBJ2-3; possibly TRBD1 or TRBD2 for D (5 bases each). CDR1 is MGHRA, CDR2 YSYEKL, per germline. CDR3 length: 14 residues. V was clipped by 1 base and J by 4 bases, with 9 bases between them. In nucleotides, the CDR3 is TGCGCCAGCAGCCAAGGACTGGGGGCAGATACGCAGTATTTT. Its translation: CASSQGLGADTQYF.

The gene calls are TRBV7-3 and TRBJ1-4; tentative D call: TRBD1 (5 bases). Germline CDR1 is SGHTA and CDR2 is FQGTGA. Between the trimmed V and J ends, which lost 5 bases and 7 bases, there was a span of 23 bases. The CDR3 covers 17 residues. This CDR3 reads CASSPSGTSGRGEKLFF. The CDR3 region has the DNA TGTGCCAGCAGCCCCAGCGGGACTAGCGGGAGAGGTGAAAAACTGTTTTTT.

The chain carries TRBV5-1 and TRBJ2-1, with 9 bases lining up with TRBD2. CDR1 and CDR2 from the germline V gene are SGHRS and YFSETQ. This CDR3 is 20 amino acids long. V trimming: 2 bases; J trimming: 0 bases; junction bases outside the gene matches: 15. CDR3 DNA sequence: TGCGCCAGCAGCTTTGGTGCGACTAGCGGAACCACTTTCTCCTACAATGAGCAGTTCTTC. It translates to CASSFGATSGTTFSYNEQFF.